A selection of T cell receptor beta chains follows, all from one sample in a study of CD8+ T cells in alopecia areata. Sequenced by immunoSEQ multiplex PCR; TCRdb stores in-frame clones only, minus some. The top ten clones hold 20% to 25% of a sample with about 100,000 clones, roughly 64% of them seen once. The specimen sequenced was CD8+ T cells sorted from blood. These receptors were obtained from a human donor in good health. The CDR3 runs from the conserved cysteine through the conserved F or W. The order of the fields is CDR3 length, clone size, V gene, J gene, D gene, CDR3 protein, CDR3 DNA. D genes are given only for firm matches. Clone size is stated in some rows and not others, as once, few, many or a class when expanded.

>14|.|TRBV7-9|TRBJ1-5|.
CASSLAWEGQPQHF
TGTGCCAGCAGCTTAGCGTGGGAAGGACAGCCCCAGCATTTT
>15|.|TRBV5-6|TRBJ2-3|.
CASSMGGSRTDTQYF
TGTGCCAGCAGCATGGGGGGCTCCCGCACAGATACGCAGTATTTT
>14|.|TRBV29-1|TRBJ2-7|TRBD1
CSVEDWQGAREQYF
TGCAGCGTTGAAGATTGGCAGGGGGCCCGGGAGCAGTACTTC
>22|.|TRBV6-1|TRBJ2-5|TRBD2
CASSKGSDPRTVAGVIQETQYF
TGTGCCAGCAGTAAAGGGTCGGACCCACGAACCGTAGCGGGGGTGATACAAGAGACCCAGTACTTC
>16|few|TRBV7-2|TRBJ2-1|TRBD2
CASAISGGELYNEQFF
TGTGCCAGCGCGATCAGCGGGGGGGAACTCTACAATGAGCAGTTCTTC
>14|.|TRBV25-1|TRBJ2-7|.
CASSDSDPSYEQYF
TGTGCCAGCAGTGATTCTGACCCTTCGTACGAGCAGTACTTC
>14|.|TRBV5-6|TRBJ2-7|.
CASSPVSRGNEQYF
TGTGCCAGCAGCCCGGTTTCGAGAGGAAACGAGCAGTACTTC
>14|.|TRBV19|TRBJ1-1|.
CASGYTGQNTEAFF
TGTGCCAGTGGGTATACAGGGCAGAACACTGAAGCTTTCTTT
>14|.|TRBV13|TRBJ1-1|TRBD1
CASSGQGSNTEAFF
TGTGCCAGCTCGGGACAGGGGTCGAACACTGAAGCTTTCTTT
>16|.|TRBV7-9|TRBJ2-1|TRBD1
CASSSGTGGGYNEQFF
TGTGCCAGCAGCTCTGGGACAGGGGGCGGCTACAATGAGCAGTTCTTC
>16|few|TRBV9|TRBJ2-5|TRBD2
CASSVGTGGYQETQYF
TGTGCCAGCAGCGTAGGTACGGGGGGGTACCAAGAGACCCAGTACTTC
>15|.|TRBV4-3|TRBJ1-3|.
CASSQAPSLRNTIYF
TGCGCCAGCAGCCAGGCCCCTTCGCTTCGAAACACCATATATTTT
>14|.|TRBV18|TRBJ2-3|.
CASSPPSPTDTQYF
TGTGCCAGCTCACCACCGAGTCCCACAGATACGCAGTATTTT
>14|few|TRBV4-2|TRBJ1-2|.
CASSQDRGLYGYTF
TGTGCCAGCAGCCAAGACCGGGGATTGTATGGCTACACCTTC
>12|few|TRBV29-1|TRBJ2-2|.
CSVATGSGELFF
TGCAGCGTGGCAACAGGGTCCGGGGAGCTGTTTTTT
>13|.|TRBV5-1|TRBJ2-7|TRBD1
CASTRTGDHEQYF
TGCGCCAGCACGAGGACAGGGGACCACGAGCAGTACTTC
>14|.|TRBV27|TRBJ2-5|.
CASSFGSSQETQYF
TGTGCCAGCAGTTTTGGAAGCTCCCAAGAGACCCAGTACTTC
>15|.|TRBV27|TRBJ2-7|.
CASSLRGLTTYEQYF
TGTGCCAGCAGTTTACGGGGACTTACCACCTACGAGCAGTACTTC
>18|.|TRBV13|TRBJ2-3|TRBD1
CASSLVTGTGKSTDTQYF
TGTGCCAGCAGCTTAGTTACCGGGACAGGGAAAAGCACAGATACGCAGTATTTT
>17|.|TRBV4-2|TRBJ1-5|.
CASSQEEEAGAHQPQHF
TGTGCCAGCAGCCAAGAAGAGGAGGCAGGGGCCCATCAGCCCCAGCATTTT
>11|.|TRBV20-1|TRBJ2-7|.
CSAVLTYEQYF
TGCAGTGCCGTCCTAACCTACGAGCAGTACTTC
>14|many|TRBV13|TRBJ2-7|.
CASSPSRGGYEQYF
TGTGCCAGCAGCCCATCTCGAGGGGGGTACGAGCAGTACTTC
>15|.|TRBV7-6|TRBJ1-2|.
CASSQWTDPNYGYTF
TGTGCCAGCAGCCAATGGACAGATCCTAACTATGGCTACACCTTC
>17|.|TRBV2|TRBJ2-7|.
CASSEAPVDKGSYEQYF
TGTGCCAGCAGTGAAGCGCCTGTGGACAAGGGTTCCTACGAGCAGTACTTC